These T cell receptor beta chains were read from a single sample in a study of HIV-infected patients and healthy controls. TCRdb redid the calling of the 5' RACE reads with MiXCR, one entry per CDR3 protein. Of 18,000 or so distinct CDR3 sequences in the sample, 8.5% are singletons; the top ten hold around 20%. This material consisted of blood, taken during antiretroviral therapy. These receptors all come from an adult with HIV infection. Both conserved end residues are part of each CDR3. Only some rows state a clone size, as once, few, many or a class for expanded clones.

v_call clone_size cdr3_aa
TRBV28 many CASNWESSYEQYF
TRBV4-1 many CASSQDSGNTIYF
TRBV4-1 . CASSRLSGNTIYF
TRBV30 . CAWSAGTGLNSPLHF
TRBV27 many CASSYLAGGPSYEQYF
TRBV6-1 medium-sized CASSEPPRDRGTYNQPQHF
TRBV13 many CASSSGQGTGEQYF
TRBV6-5 many CASSPSRVVGELFF
TRBV6-5 . CASSYSQGRLNTEAFF
TRBV19 many CASSPRQGSYGYTF
TRBV25-1 many CASSEMGTLNNEQFF
TRBV28 many CASRTQGGSGNTIYF
TRBV11-3 many CASSLGPQRLAPIGVDTQYF
TRBV9 many CASSVDKAGNTGELFF